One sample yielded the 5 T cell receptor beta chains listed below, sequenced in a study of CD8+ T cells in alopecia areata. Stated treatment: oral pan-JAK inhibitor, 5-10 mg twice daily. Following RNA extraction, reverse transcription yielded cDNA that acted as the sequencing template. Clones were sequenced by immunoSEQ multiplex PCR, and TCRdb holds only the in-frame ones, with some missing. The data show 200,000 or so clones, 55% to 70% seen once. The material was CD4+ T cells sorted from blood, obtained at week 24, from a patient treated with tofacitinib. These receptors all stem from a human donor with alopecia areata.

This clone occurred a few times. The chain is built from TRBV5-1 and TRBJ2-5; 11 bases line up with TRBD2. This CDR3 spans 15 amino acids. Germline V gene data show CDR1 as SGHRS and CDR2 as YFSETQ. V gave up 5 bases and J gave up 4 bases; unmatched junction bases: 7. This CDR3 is CASRLAGVSVETQYF. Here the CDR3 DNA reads TGCGCCAGCAGACTAGCGGGAGTATCCGTAGAGACCCAGTACTTC.

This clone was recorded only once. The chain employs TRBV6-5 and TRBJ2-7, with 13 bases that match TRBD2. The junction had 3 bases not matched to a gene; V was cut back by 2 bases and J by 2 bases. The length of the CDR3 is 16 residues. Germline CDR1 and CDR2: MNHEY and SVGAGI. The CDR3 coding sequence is TGTGCCAGCAGTTACCGGACTAGCGGGAGTCCCTACGAGCAGTACTTC. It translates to CASSYRTSGSPYEQYF.

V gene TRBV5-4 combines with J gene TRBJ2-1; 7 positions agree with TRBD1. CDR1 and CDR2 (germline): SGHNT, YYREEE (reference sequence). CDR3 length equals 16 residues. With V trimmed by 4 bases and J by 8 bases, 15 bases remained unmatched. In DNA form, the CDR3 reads TGTGCCAGCAGCGAAACGACAGGGTCCGGTGTCTATGAGCAGTTCTTC. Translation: CASSETTGSGVYEQFF.

This chain's CDR3 is CASSFRDGWETQYF. CDR3 DNA sequence: TGTGCCAGCAGCTTCCGGGACGGGTGGGAGACCCAGTACTTC. The V call is TRBV7-2, the J call TRBJ2-5; D may correspond to TRBD1 or TRBD2 (5 bases each). The CDR3 sequence is 14 residues long. CDR1 SGHTA and CDR2 FQGNSA come from the germline V gene. The ends were cut back, 3 bases at V and 5 bases at J, with 13 bases in the middle.

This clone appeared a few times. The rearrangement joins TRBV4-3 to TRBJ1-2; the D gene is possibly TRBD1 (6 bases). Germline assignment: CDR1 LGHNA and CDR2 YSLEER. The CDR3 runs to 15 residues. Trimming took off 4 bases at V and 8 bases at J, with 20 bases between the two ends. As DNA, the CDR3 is TGCGCCAGCAGCCTCAACAGGGCTCACCGGGGGGGCTACACCTTC. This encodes CASSLNRAHRGGYTF.